This section outlines one T cell receptor beta chain sequence together with its context. This sample was taken from a study of blood T cell repertoires in COVID-19. Study-level background: From T cells, B-cell-depleted T cells, or PBMCs came the material, which was cDNA or gDNA.

How the authors handled the data: Estimates of nucleated cell counts were drawn from the amplification of reference gene primers. Sequencing was performed with immunoSEQ multiplex PCR; in TCRdb, only in-frame clones are kept and a portion is missing. The D gene and trimming were derived from the DNA, and the V and J assignments and clone size from that table. The data show under 300,000 clones, about 83% seen once. The CDR3 covers 16 residues. Material: peripheral blood. The V gene is TRBV21-1, the J gene TRBJ2-7; TRBD2 was called by the table and not checked on the DNA. TRBV21-1 is reported as a pseudogene. This clonotype was obtained from a man at least 80 years old with acute or convalescent COVID-19. CDR3 sequence reads: CASSKVYGRALDEQYF. The CDR3 DNA follows: TGTGCCAGCAGCAAAGTTTACGGGAGGGCCCTAGACGAGCAGTACTTC.